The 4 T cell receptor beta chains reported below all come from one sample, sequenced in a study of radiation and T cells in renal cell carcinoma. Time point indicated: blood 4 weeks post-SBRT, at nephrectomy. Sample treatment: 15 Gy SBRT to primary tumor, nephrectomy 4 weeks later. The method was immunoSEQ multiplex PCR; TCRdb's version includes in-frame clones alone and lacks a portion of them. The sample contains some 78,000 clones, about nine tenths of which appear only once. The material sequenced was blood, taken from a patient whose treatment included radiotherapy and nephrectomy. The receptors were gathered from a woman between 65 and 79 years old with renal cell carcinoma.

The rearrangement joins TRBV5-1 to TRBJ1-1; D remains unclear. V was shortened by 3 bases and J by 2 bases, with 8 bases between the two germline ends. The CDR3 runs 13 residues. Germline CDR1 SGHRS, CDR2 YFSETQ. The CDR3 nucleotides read TGCGCCAGCAGCTCTCCGACCAACACTGAAGCTTTCTTT. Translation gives CASSSPTNTEAFF.

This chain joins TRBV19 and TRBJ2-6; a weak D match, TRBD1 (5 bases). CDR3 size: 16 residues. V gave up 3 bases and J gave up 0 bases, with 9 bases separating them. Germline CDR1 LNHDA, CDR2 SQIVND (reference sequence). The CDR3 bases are TGTGCCAGTAGTATTGGGGCAGCCTCTGGGGCCAACGTCCTGACTTTC. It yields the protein CASSIGAASGANVLTF.

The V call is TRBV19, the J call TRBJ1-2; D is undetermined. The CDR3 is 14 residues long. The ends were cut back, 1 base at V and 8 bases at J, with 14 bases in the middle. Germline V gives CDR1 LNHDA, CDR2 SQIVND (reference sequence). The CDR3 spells CASSIVGGWNGYTF. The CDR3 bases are TGTGCCAGTAGTATAGTAGGTGGTTGGAACGGCTACACCTTC.

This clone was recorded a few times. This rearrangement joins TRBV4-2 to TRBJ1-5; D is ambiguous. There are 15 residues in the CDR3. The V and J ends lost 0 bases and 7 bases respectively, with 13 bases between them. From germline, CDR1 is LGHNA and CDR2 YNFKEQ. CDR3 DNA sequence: TGTGCCAGCAGCCAAGAAAGACGGGGTTACCAGCCCCAGCATTTT. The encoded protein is CASSQERRGYQPQHF.